The clone carrying this T cell receptor beta chain was picked up a small number of times. These data belong to a study of identical twins. V lost 0 bases, J lost 3 bases, and 16 bases lay in between. Germline-derived CDR1 and CDR2 are SGHDT and YYEEEE. CDR3 length: 17 residues. MiXCR, applied by TCRdb to the 5' RACE reads, yields one record per CDR3 protein. The sample has 200,000 to 300,000 distinct CDR3 sequences, roughly 10% seen once. The sample consisted of memory T cells sorted from blood. The V and J genes are TRBV5-6 and TRBJ1-3; D unresolved. This receptor was obtained from a man aged 45-60 years in good health. This CDR3 is CASSLARYSGDGNTIYF. CDR3 in DNA: TGTGCCAGCAGCTTGGCACGCTATTCCGGGGATGGAAACACCATATATTTT.